Shown below are 27 T cell receptor beta chains from a single sample sequenced in a study of early T cells in non-severe SARS-CoV-2 infection. MiXCR, run by TCRdb on the 5' RACE reads, gives a single entry per CDR3 protein. This table has about 49,000 distinct CDR3 sequences, about 10% appearing once. Sequencing was carried out using whole blood. These receptor sequences come from an adult who was a healthcare worker with PCR-confirmed SARS-CoV-2 infection or an uninfected control (not recorded which).

This clonotype was counted many times. This chain uses TRBV3-1 with TRBJ2-7; TRBD2 matches 14 bases. J was trimmed by 6 bases and V by 4 bases; bases with no gene match: 2. From germline, CDR1 is LGHDT and CDR2 YNNKEL (reference sequence). CDR3 length: 14 amino acids. The CDR3, as DNA: TGTGCCAGCAGCCCGGGACTAGCGGGAGCCGAGCAGTACTTC. This codes for CASSPGLAGAEQYF.

This clonotype turned up a few times. The chain uses TRBV20-1 and TRBJ2-3; TRBD2 might be the D (6 bases). V lost 5 bases and J 0 bases, leaving 15 bases between the germline ends. Germline-derived CDR1 and CDR2 are DFQATT and SNEGSKA (reference sequence). The CDR3 totals 15 residues. The CDR3 DNA reads as TGCAGTGCTCACCGGGACGGGACTAGCACAGATACGCAGTATTTT. Translation gives CSAHRDGTSTDTQYF.

The sample holds many counts of this clonotype. This chain uses TRBV7-8 with TRBJ2-3; D remains unclear. This CDR3 contains 11 residues. Germline loops: CDR1 SGHVS, CDR2 FQNEAQ. Trimming pared 7 bases from V and 1 base from J, leaving 3 bases between. Here the CDR3 reads CASTRTDTQYF. The DNA for the CDR3 is TGTGCCAGCACACGCACAGATACGCAGTATTTT.

In its sample, this clonotype was seen a few times. The chain couples TRBV9 to TRBJ1-1; unclear D gene. CDR3 size: 14 residues. Looked up from germline, CDR1 is SGDLS and CDR2 is YYNGEE. V dropped 4 bases and J dropped 2 bases, with 12 bases sitting between them. CDR3 in amino acids: CASSTGDINTEAFF. CDR3 nucleotide sequence: TGTGCCAGCAGCACCGGGGATATAAACACTGAAGCTTTCTTT.

The V call is TRBV7-2, the J call TRBJ2-7; TRBD2 might be the D (5 bases). Trimming took off 5 bases at V and 2 bases at J, with 16 bases between the two ends. CDR1 and CDR2 (germline): SGHTA, FQGNSA. The CDR3 runs to 15 residues. Here the CDR3 DNA reads TGTGCCAGCAGCGCCGGGCAGCCGAGGGCCTACGAGCAGTACTTC. Translating gives CASSAGQPRAYEQYF.

The chain is built from TRBV28 and TRBJ1-4; D call uncertain. The CDR3 sequence is 15 residues long. V lost 8 bases and J 0 bases, leaving 13 bases between the germline ends. Germline V lookup: CDR1 MDHEN, CDR2 SYDVKM. The CDR3: CASGSGSTTNEKLFF. The DNA for the CDR3 is TGTGCCAGCGGATCAGGATCTACAACTAATGAAAAACTGTTTTTT.

In the case of this clonotype: At one boundary the junction diverges from the germline segment, which might be a read error. The V gene is TRBV10-2, the J gene TRBJ2-1, with TRBD2 matching 8 bases. Germline V gives CDR1 WSHSY, CDR2 SAAADI. The CDR3 length is 21 residues. The CDR3 nucleotides are TGCGCCATCAGTGAGTCTTCACGGGGACTAGGCTTTAGCAGCTCCTACAATGAGCAGTTCTTC. Protein product: CAISESSRGLGFSSSYNEQFF.

This clonotype was picked up many times. This chain connects TRBV5-5 to TRBJ1-5; TRBD1 might be the D (5 bases). Germline CDR1 and CDR2: SGHKS and YYEKEE (reference sequence). The length of the CDR3 is 15 residues. Trimming took 4 bases from V and 4 from J, leaving 15 bases between them. The CDR3 loop reads CASSREGMSNQPQHF. The CDR3 DNA is TGTGCCAGCAGCCGAGAGGGGATGAGTAATCAGCCCCAGCATTTT.

This clonotype was counted at least ten times. The chain links TRBV18 to TRBJ2-1; the D is unclear. Per the germline V gene, CDR1 is KGHSH and CDR2 is LQKENI. The CDR3 loop spans 14 amino acids. V was pared by 6 bases and J by 1 base, with 10 bases between. CDR3 protein: CASSLLGSYNEQFF. CDR3 bases: TGTGCCAGCTCCCTACTCGGGTCCTACAATGAGCAGTTCTTC.

This sequence joins TRBV28 and TRBJ2-4; 7 positions agree with TRBD1. Germline CDR1 reads MDHEN; CDR2 reads SYDVKM. V shed 10 bases and J 1 base; nucleotides not matched to a gene: 10. The length of the CDR3 is 15 residues. This CDR3 is CATLPTGKAKNIQYF. The CDR3 DNA sequence: TGTGCCACCCTACCGACAGGGAAGGCCAAAAACATTCAGTACTTC.

This clonotype came up many times. The rearrangement joins TRBV29-1 to TRBJ1-2, with a possible D match to TRBD1 (5 bases). The V gene lost 4 bases and the J gene lost 2 bases, with 8 bases spanning the gap. Looked up from germline, CDR1 is SQVTM and CDR2 is ANQGSEA. The CDR3 has 12 residues. The CDR3 region is CSVGGGNYGYTF. In nucleotides, the CDR3 is TGCAGCGTTGGTGGGGGAAACTATGGCTACACCTTC.

V gene TRBV3-1 combines with J gene TRBJ2-2; unclear D gene. This CDR3 comprises 14 residues. Germline V CDR1 and CDR2: LGHDT, YNNKEL (reference sequence). V was shortened by 7 bases and J by 0 bases, with 9 bases between the two germline ends. CDR3 in amino acids: CASIGRANTGELFF. CDR3 sequence (DNA): TGTGCCAGCATAGGACGTGCGAACACCGGGGAGCTGTTTTTT.

V gene TRBV29-1 combines with J gene TRBJ1-1; D is uncertain. The CDR3 has 10 amino acids. V was trimmed by 7 bases and J by 6 bases, leaving 9 bases between them. Germline V gives CDR1 SQVTM, CDR2 ANQGSEA. CDR3 loop: CSALISEAFF. The CDR3 region has the DNA TGCAGCGCACTTATATCTGAAGCTTTCTTT.

The V call is TRBV5-1, the J call TRBJ1-4; unclear D gene. The CDR3 has 14 residues. Looked up from germline, CDR1 is SGHRS and CDR2 is YFSETQ. The V end was cut by 0 bases, the J end by 3 bases, with 6 bases between. The CDR3 region has the DNA TGCGCCAGCAGCTTGGCCGGGTCTAATGAAAAACTGTTTTTT. Its protein product is CASSLAGSNEKLFF.

The sample holds a few counts of this clonotype. The chain joins TRBV29-1 to TRBJ2-1; D not resolved. V gave up 2 bases and J gave up 5 bases, with 13 bases separating them. This CDR3 spans 14 amino acids. Germline-derived CDR1 and CDR2 are SQVTM and ANQGSEA. The DNA for the CDR3 is TGCAGCGTTGAAAAGGAAGGCCGGAACAATGAGCAGTTCTTC. This codes for CSVEKEGRNNEQFF.

This clonotype occurred many times. The CDR3 DNA follows: TGTGCCAGCAAGGTTCGACAATCCTACAATGAGCAGTTCTTC. Amino acids: CASKVRQSYNEQFF. The chain recombines TRBV27 with TRBJ2-1; no clear D. This CDR3 region has 14 residues. Per the germline V gene, CDR1 is MNHEY and CDR2 is SMNVEV (reference sequence). Between the trimmed V and J ends, which lost 7 bases and 1 base, there was a span of 11 bases.

The chain couples TRBV12-3 or TRBV12-4 to TRBJ1-6, with D possibly TRBD1 on 5 matching bases. The V gene lost 4 bases and the J gene lost 4 bases, with 8 bases spanning the gap. The CDR3 contains 14 residues. The CDR3 region is CASSSGQYNSPLHF. CDR3 nucleotide sequence: TGTGCCAGCAGTTCCGGACAATATAATTCACCCCTCCACTTT.

At least ten counts were recorded for this clonotype. V gene TRBV6-4 combines with J gene TRBJ2-1; 9 nucleotides match TRBD2. This CDR3 has 15 residues. V gave up 6 bases and J gave up 3 bases; unmatched junction bases: 6. From germline, CDR1 is MRHNA and CDR2 SNTAGT. CDR3 nucleotide sequence: TGTGCCAGCAGCAGACTAGCGGAGAACTACAATGAGCAGTTCTTC. Encoded protein: CASSRLAENYNEQFF.

In its sample, this clonotype was seen a few times. The CDR3: CSARGQATDTQYF. The CDR3 bases are TGCAGTGCTAGGGGACAAGCCACAGATACGCAGTATTTT. The genes are TRBV20-1 and TRBJ2-3, with D possibly being TRBD1 (6 bases). CDR1 is DFQATT, CDR2 SNEGSKA, per germline (reference sequence). V shed 3 bases and J shed 2 bases, with 9 bases lying between them. The CDR3 is 13 amino acids.

The genes are TRBV9 and TRBJ2-1; D may match TRBD1 or TRBD2 (5 bases each). The CDR3 is 12 residues long. Germline V gene lookup returns CDR1 SGDLS and CDR2 YYNGEE. The V end was cut by 1 base, the J end by 8 bases, with 7 bases between. The CDR3 region is CASSVPGHEQFF. The CDR3 nucleotides read TGTGCCAGCAGCGTACCGGGGCATGAGCAGTTCTTC.

V gene TRBV29-1 combines with J gene TRBJ2-3; TRBD2 agrees at 7 bases. With V trimmed by 7 bases and J by 0 bases, 4 bases remained unmatched. Germline CDR1 SQVTM, CDR2 ANQGSEA. CDR3 length: 13 amino acids. CDR3 amino acids: CSASGTSTDTQYF. The CDR3, as DNA: TGCAGCGCTAGCGGAACTAGCACAGATACGCAGTATTTT.

CDR3 sequence reads: CSARVYGAGEAFF. The CDR3 DNA is TGCAGTGCTAGAGTTTACGGGGCCGGAGAAGCTTTCTTT. V is TRBV20-1 and J is TRBJ1-1; D may be TRBD1 (5 bases). Germline CDR1 is DFQATT and CDR2 is SNEGSKA (reference sequence). Trimming pared 1 base from V and 8 bases from J, leaving 14 bases between. The CDR3 loop spans 13 amino acids.

This clonotype was counted a few times. The rearrangement links TRBV5-5 to TRBJ1-5; tentatively, D is TRBD1 (6 bases). V dropped 2 bases and J dropped 3 bases, with 12 bases sitting between them. The CDR3 runs to 15 residues. Germline CDR1 SGHKS, CDR2 YYEKEE (reference sequence). DNA for the CDR3: TGTGCCAGCAGCTTCCAGGGGATAACCAATCAGCCCCAGCATTTT. It is translated as CASSFQGITNQPQHF.

This clonotype was seen ten or more times. The chain combines TRBV2 with TRBJ1-1; 7 positions agree with TRBD1. Germline V gene data show CDR1 as SNHLY and CDR2 as FYNNEI. Trimming at V came to 6 bases and at J to 8 bases, leaving 0 bases not matched to a gene. CDR3 length equals 10 residues. CDR3 loop: CASRDREAFF. CDR3 nucleotide sequence: TGTGCCAGCAGGGACAGGGAAGCTTTCTTT. Drawing the rest from reference TRBV2 and TRBJ1-1, the complete variable domain is EPEVTQTPSHQVTQMGQEVILRCVPISNHLYFYWYRQILGQKVEFLVSFYNNEISEKSEIFDDQFSVERPDGSNFTLKIRSTKLEDSAMYFCASRDREAFFGQGTRLTVV.

The sample holds a few counts of this clonotype. The chain combines TRBV6-5 with TRBJ1-2; tentatively, D is TRBD1 (5 bases). Germline V gene sequence: CDR1 MNHEY, CDR2 SVGAGI. V lost 2 bases and J 7 bases, leaving 11 bases between the germline ends. This CDR3 is 13 amino acids long. CDR3 in DNA: TGTGCCAGCAGTTACGATGGGGCGACTGGCTACACCTTC. This codes for CASSYDGATGYTF.

The chain has TRBV7-9 and TRBJ1-2; D gene uncertain. Germline V gene data show CDR1 as SEHNR and CDR2 as FQNEAQ (reference sequence). The V end lost 8 bases, the J end lost 0 bases, and 10 bases lay between the germline ends. This CDR3 has 13 residues. DNA of the CDR3: TGTGCCAGCGGGAGTACGGCTAACTATGGCTACACCTTC. Its translation is CASGSTANYGYTF.

CDR3 amino acids: CASSFVGYGYTF. Here the CDR3 DNA reads TGTGCCAGCAGCTTTGTTGGCTATGGCTACACCTTC. The rearrangement joins TRBV7-2 to TRBJ1-2; D is unresolved. Per the germline V gene, CDR1 is SGHTA and CDR2 is FQGNSA. The V end was cut by 3 bases, the J end by 4 bases, with 6 bases between. The CDR3 has 12 residues.